The 26 T cell receptor beta chains given below trace back to one sample, sequenced in a study of low-dose radiotherapy and immunotherapy resistance in tumors. Covering alpha and beta chains, TRAV- and TRBV-specific primers were used for the first-strand cDNA. The authors amplified TCRs for about 20 PCR cycles with a constant-region primer and a V-primer adapter. TCRdb independently ran MiXCR on the reads; one entry per CDR3 protein. The data contain about 44,000 distinct CDR3 sequences, 25% to 30% of them singletons. Time point described: after trial treatment. Treatment given: LDRT plus nivolumab, ipilimumab, low-dose cyclophosphamide and aspirin (RACIN trial). The sample was PBMCs, taken after low-dose radiotherapy plus immunotherapy. All receptors derive from a male donor with prostate cancer.

This clonotype was counted between two and nine times. V is TRBV29-1 and J is TRBJ2-1; D not resolved. The germline V gene has CDR1 SQVTM and CDR2 ANQGSEA. This CDR3 spans 13 amino acids. V gave up 4 bases and J gave up 6 bases, with 13 bases separating them. The CDR3 region has the DNA TGCAGCGTTGCCGGGCTAACCTCCAATGAGCAGTTCTTC. Encoded protein: CSVAGLTSNEQFF.

This clonotype was recorded at least ten times. The V call is TRBV18, the J call TRBJ1-1, with D unclear. This CDR3 spans 13 amino acids. V dropped 2 bases and J dropped 3 bases, with 7 bases sitting between them. Germline V gene sequence: CDR1 KGHSH, CDR2 LQKENI. The CDR3 sequence: CASSPGVDTEAFF. The CDR3 region has the DNA TGTGCCAGCTCACCAGGGGTGGACACTGAAGCTTTCTTT.

This clonotype was observed at least ten times. The chain joins TRBV20-1 to TRBJ2-1, with 12 bases identical to TRBD2. The ends lost 8 bases at V and 5 bases at J; junction bases unmatched: 7. The germline V gene has CDR1 DFQATT and CDR2 SNEGSKA (reference sequence). This CDR3 has 14 amino acids. The CDR3 region has the DNA TGCAGTCTCGGACTAGCGGGGACAAACAATGAGCAGTTCTTC. Its translation: CSLGLAGTNNEQFF.

The J gene is TRBJ1-6, the V gene TRBV9; the D is unclear. Germline lookup yields CDR1 SGDLS and CDR2 YYNGEE. The germline V and J ends were trimmed by 4 bases and 4 bases, with 15 bases remaining between them. CDR3 length: 16 residues. CDR3 sequence reads: CASSLQPFPYNSPLHF. The CDR3 nucleotides are TGTGCCAGCAGCCTTCAGCCCTTTCCATATAATTCACCCCTCCACTTT.

This clonotype has at least ten counts. The chain links TRBV19 to TRBJ2-7; a weak D match, TRBD1 (5 bases). This CDR3 spans 15 amino acids. From germline, CDR1 is LNHDA and CDR2 SQIVND (reference sequence). Trimming cost V 4 bases and J 3 bases, with 16 bases left between them. The CDR3 reads CASSTSGSRLYEQYF. The CDR3 DNA reads TGTGCCAGTAGTACCTCAGGGTCAAGGCTCTACGAGCAGTACTTC.

This sequence joins TRBV20-1 and TRBJ1-2; 7 nucleotides line up with TRBD1. Germline V gene sequence: CDR1 DFQATT, CDR2 SNEGSKA (reference sequence). The CDR3 runs 15 residues. With V trimmed by 3 bases and J by 0 bases, 7 bases remained unmatched. CDR3 bases: TGCAGTGCTAGTACCACGGGACAGCCTAACTATGGCTACACCTTC. Its protein is CSASTTGQPNYGYTF.

About this clonotype: It is likely a read error: a sequence one base away is far more abundant. This chain uses TRBV6-1 with TRBJ2-5; 7 bases are a match to TRBD2. Germline CDR1 MNHNS, CDR2 SASEGT. The CDR3 sequence is 15 residues long. V was clipped by 8 bases and J by 11 bases; unmatched bases: 20. The CDR3 region is CASVKASGTYNEQYF. The CDR3 bases are TGTGCCAGCGTAAAGGCTAGCGGAACCTACAATGAGCAGTACTTC.

This clonotype came up many times. The chain uses TRBV29-1 and TRBJ1-2, with D tentatively TRBD1 (5 bases). There are 12 residues in the CDR3. The V gene lost 5 bases and the J gene lost 3 bases, with 10 bases spanning the gap. Germline lookup yields CDR1 SQVTM and CDR2 ANQGSEA. CDR3 region: CSVLGEDYGYTF. DNA of the CDR3: TGCAGCGTTTTAGGGGAGGACTATGGCTACACCTTC.

This clonotype was picked up many times. This rearrangement joins TRBV30 to TRBJ1-6; D unresolved. Looked up from germline, CDR1 is GTSNPN and CDR2 is SVGIG (reference sequence). V was trimmed by 3 bases and J by 10 bases, leaving 16 bases between them. The CDR3 contains 14 residues. The CDR3 DNA reads TGTGCCTGGAGCGGAGAGTATTCAAGCTCACCCCTCCACTTT. Its protein is CAWSGEYSSSPLHF.

This clonotype showed up many times. The V and J genes are TRBV3-1 and TRBJ1-1, with D possibly TRBD1 on 6 matching bases. CDR1 LGHDT and CDR2 YNNKEL come from the germline V gene (reference sequence). V was trimmed by 0 bases and J by 4 bases, leaving 18 bases between them. The CDR3 runs to 17 residues. In DNA, the CDR3 is TGTGCCAGCAGCCAAGATCTATTGGGGGGGCTGGCCACTGAAGCTTTCTTT. As protein: CASSQDLLGGLATEAFF. Combining the CDR3 with reference TRBV3-1 and TRBJ1-1 gives the whole variable domain DTAVSQTPKYLVTQMGNDKSIKCEQNLGHDTMYWYKQDSKKFLKIMFSYNNKELIINETVPNRFSPKSPDKAHLNLHINSLELGDSAVYFCASSQDLLGGLATEAFFGQGTRLTVV.

This clonotype was found many times. This rearrangement joins TRBV6-2 or TRBV6-3 to TRBJ1-4, with 9 bases fitting TRBD1. This CDR3 region has 15 residues. V shed 6 bases and J 7 bases; nucleotides not matched to a gene: 9. Germline assignment: CDR1 MNHEY and CDR2 SVGEGT. As DNA, the CDR3 is TGTGCCAGCAGGAAGACACAGGGGGCAAGTGAAAAACTGTTTTTT. Translating it yields CASRKTQGASEKLFF.

V is TRBV19 and J is TRBJ2-2; 7 nucleotides agree with TRBD1. Germline-derived CDR1 and CDR2 are LNHDA and SQIVND (reference sequence). The CDR3 is 17 amino acids. V dropped 5 bases and J dropped 6; count of bases not matched to a gene: 15. The CDR3 DNA reads as TGTGCCAGTAGTTCCGACAGGGTGCTAGATGGGGCCGGGGAGCTGTTTTTT. Translation gives CASSSDRVLDGAGELFF.

At least ten counts were recorded for this clonotype. The genes are TRBV5-4 and TRBJ2-2; 11 nucleotides match TRBD2. The trim removed 0 bases at V and 6 bases at J, leaving 4 bases unmatched. Germline V gene data show CDR1 as SGHNT and CDR2 as YYREEE (reference sequence). The CDR3 spans 16 residues. The DNA of the CDR3 is TGTGCCAGCAGCTTGGGACTAGCGGGATACGCCGGGGAGCTGTTTTTT. Amino acids: CASSLGLAGYAGELFF.

This clonotype has at least ten counts. This chain links TRBV24-1 with TRBJ2-2, with TRBD1 matching 8 bases. The germline V gene encodes CDR1 KGHDR and CDR2 SFDVKD. The CDR3 totals 14 residues. The junction had 3 bases not matched to a gene; V was cut back by 7 bases and J by 3 bases. CDR3 in amino acids: CATRADRDTGELFF. The CDR3 DNA reads as TGTGCCACCAGGGCGGACAGGGACACCGGGGAGCTGTTTTTT.

The sample holds many counts of this clonotype. In DNA form, the CDR3 reads TGCGCCAGCAGCTTGGGCCCTGGCGGTAACCAAGAGACCCAGTACTTC. Translation: CASSLGPGGNQETQYF. The V gene is TRBV5-1, the J gene TRBJ2-5; D is ambiguous. Trimming left V 0 bases short and J 0 bases short, with 12 bases between. Germline CDR1 SGHRS, CDR2 YFSETQ. This CDR3 has 16 amino acids.

The rearrangement uses TRBV5-8 and TRBJ1-2; D perhaps matches TRBD1 (5 bases). The germline V gene encodes CDR1 SGHTS and CDR2 YDEGEE. Trimming stripped 4 bases from V and 4 bases from J, with 11 bases between. The CDR3 totals 13 residues. CDR3 bases: TGTGCCAGCAGCCGGGGACGGACCTATGGCTACACCTTC. The encoded protein is CASSRGRTYGYTF.

Remarks on this clonotype: A read error is likely here: a far larger clone is one base away. The genes are TRBV5-5 and TRBJ2-2; 8 bases fit TRBD2. CDR3 length: 16 amino acids. V was clipped by 3 bases and J by 6 bases; unmatched bases: 10. In germline, CDR1 is SGHKS, CDR2 YYEKEE (reference sequence). This chain's CDR3 is CASSSRRGDGSGELFF. Written as DNA, the CDR3 is TGTGCCAGCAGCTCTCGGCGGGGGGACGGATCCGGGGAGCTGTTTTTT.

The chain recombines TRBV9 with TRBJ2-2, with 11 bases matching TRBD1. The germline V gene has CDR1 SGDLS and CDR2 YYNGEE. Unmatched junction bases numbered 9, after V lost 7 bases and J lost 7 bases. The CDR3 consists of 15 residues. The chain's CDR3 is CASGSGTGGVGELFF. As DNA, the CDR3 is TGTGCCAGCGGCTCCGGGACAGGGGGTGTCGGGGAGCTGTTTTTT. Variable domain in full (rest from reference TRBV9 and TRBJ2-2): DSGVTQTPKHLITATGQRVTLRCSPRSGDLSVYWYQQSLDQGLQFLIQYYNGEERAKGNILERFSAQQFPDLHSELNLSSLELGDSALYFCASGSGTGGVGELFFGEGSRLTVL.

There are a few counts of this clonotype. The chain has TRBV19 and TRBJ2-1; 10 positions agree with TRBD2. Germline V gene data show CDR1 as LNHDA and CDR2 as SQIVND (reference sequence). CDR3 length: 11 amino acids. Trimming at V came to 9 bases and at J to 9 bases, leaving 2 bases not matched to a gene. The CDR3 loop reads CARLAGIEQFF. CDR3 DNA: TGTGCCAGACTAGCGGGAATTGAGCAGTTCTTC. The variable domain in full, completed from reference TRBV19 and TRBJ2-1, reads DGGITQSPKYLFRKEGQNVTLSCEQNLNHDAMYWYRQDPGQGLRLIYYSQIVNDFQKGDIAEGYSVSREKKESFPLTVTSAQKNPTAFYLCARLAGIEQFFGPGTRLTVL.

This clonotype has only a few counts. The chain recombines TRBV18 with TRBJ2-3; possibly TRBD2 for D (5 bases). Germline CDR1 is KGHSH and CDR2 is LQKENI. This CDR3 comprises 14 residues. V was clipped by 5 bases and J by 5 bases, with 14 bases between them. CDR3 in amino acids: CASSVAKREDTQYF. Here the CDR3 DNA reads TGTGCCAGCTCAGTAGCGAAACGGGAAGATACGCAGTATTTT. Together with reference TRBV18 and TRBJ2-3, the CDR3 gives the full variable domain: NAGVMQNPRHLVRRRGQEARLRCSPMKGHSHVYWYRQLPEEGLKFMVYLQKENIIDESGMPKERFSAEFPKEGPSILRIQQVVRGDSAAYFCASSVAKREDTQYFGPGTRLTVL.

The chain recombines TRBV29-1 with TRBJ2-7; 12 bases align to TRBD2. This CDR3 has 16 residues. Germline lookup yields CDR1 SQVTM and CDR2 ANQGSEA. Trimming removed 4 bases from V and 2 bases from J; junction bases left unmatched: 9. CDR3 nucleotide sequence: TGCAGCGTTGGGGGGAGACTAGCGGGAGATCCCTACGAGCAGTACTTC. Protein product: CSVGGRLAGDPYEQYF.

Ten or more counts support this clonotype. This rearrangement joins TRBV7-9 to TRBJ2-7; 7 bases fit TRBD1. From germline, CDR1 is SEHNR and CDR2 FQNEAQ (reference sequence). The trim removed 4 bases at V and 6 bases at J, leaving 12 bases unmatched. This CDR3 has 15 residues. This CDR3 is CASSSLRDRVSEQYF. The CDR3 nucleotides read TGTGCCAGCAGCTCACTTCGAGACAGGGTTTCCGAGCAGTACTTC.

This chain connects TRBV5-1 to TRBJ1-1; 9 nucleotides match TRBD1. V trimming: 3 bases; J trimming: 5 bases; junction bases outside the gene matches: 5. Germline V gene data show CDR1 as SGHRS and CDR2 as YFSETQ. This CDR3 spans 14 amino acids. The CDR3 bases are TGCGCCAGCAGCTCCGACAGGGGGGAAACTGAAGCTTTCTTT. This codes for CASSSDRGETEAFF.

This clonotype has only one observation. This chain links TRBV14 with TRBJ2-7; TRBD2 matches at 8 bases. Germline trimming cut 3 bases from V and 6 bases from J; bases unmatched to any gene: 10. Germline V CDR1 and CDR2: SGHDN, FVKESK. This CDR3 region has 15 residues. DNA of the CDR3: TGTGCCAGCAGCCAGCGCTTCGCGGGAGGCGGCGAGCAGTACTTC. It codes for CASSQRFAGGGEQYF.

This clonotype was observed at least ten times. The genes are TRBV2 and TRBJ2-2; maybe TRBD2 (5 bases). The V gene's germline CDR1 is SNHLY and CDR2 FYNNEI. The CDR3 has 14 residues. Trimming cost V 4 bases and J 4 bases, with 10 bases left between them. In DNA form, the CDR3 reads TGTGCCAGCAGTGTTAGGGAGAGCACCGGGGAGCTGTTTTTT. It yields the protein CASSVRESTGELFF.

On this clonotype itself: This sequence is one base from a far larger clone and is likely a read error. This CDR3 fails to terminate in the conserved phenylalanine or tryptophan, so it likely reflects a read error. The V and J genes are TRBV5-8 and TRBJ2-7, with a weak D call TRBD2 (5 bases). Trimming cost V 2 bases and J 3 bases, with 12 bases left between them. The CDR3 contains 14 residues. The germline V gene encodes CDR1 SGHTS and CDR2 YDEGEE. CDR3 sequence (DNA): TGTGCCAGCAGCTTAGCGCTCGAGGGCTACGAGCAGTACATC. Translated: CASSLALEGYEQYI.